Presented here are 31 T cell receptor beta chains from one specimen sequenced in a study of T cell responses to AZD1222 COVID-19 vaccine. The protocol was immunoSEQ multiplex PCR, while the TCRdb copy is restricted to in-frame clones and leaves out a portion. This table has more than 150,000 clones, about 90% appearing once. The material sequenced was peripheral blood, taken 28 days after the second AZD1222 dose. The receptors stem from an adult who received the AZD1222 COVID-19 vaccine.

This clone was recorded once. The rearrangement links TRBV4-3 to TRBJ2-1, with D perhaps TRBD2 (6 bases). Per germline, CDR1 LGHNA and CDR2 YSLEER. The CDR3 has 16 amino acids. V was shortened by 4 bases and J by 7 bases, with 20 bases between the two germline ends. CDR3 bases: TGCGCCAGCAGCCGATCCGGGCCCGGGGGAGGAAATGAGCAGTTCTTC. This sequence encodes CASSRSGPGGGNEQFF.

This chain links TRBV5-1 with TRBJ2-7; perhaps TRBD2 as D (7 bases). Germline values: CDR1 SGHRS, CDR2 YFSETQ. The length of the CDR3 is 15 residues. The V end was cut by 4 bases, the J end by 7 bases, with 21 bases between. The CDR3 sequence is CASSPRGAGSGEQYF. The CDR3 nucleotides are TGCGCCAGCAGCCCCCGGGGGGCGGGATCTGGGGAGCAGTACTTC. The full variable domain, rest sourced from reference TRBV5-1 and TRBJ2-7, is KAGVTQTPRYLIKTRGQQVTLSCSPISGHRSVSWYQQTPGQGLQFLFEYFSETQRNKGNFPGRFSGRQFSNSRSEMNVSTLELGDSALYLCASSPRGAGSGEQYFGPGTRLTVT.

J is TRBJ2-7 and V is TRBV15; D perhaps matches TRBD1 (6 bases). V was cut by 5 bases and J by 3 bases, with 8 bases left in between. The CDR3 consists of 12 residues. Per germline, CDR1 LNHNV and CDR2 YYDKDF (reference sequence). CDR3 bases: TGTGCCACCAGCGTGGACAGCTACGAGCAGTACTTC. This gives the protein CATSVDSYEQYF.

This sequence joins TRBV28 and TRBJ2-7; D may be TRBD2 (5 bases). The germline V and J ends were trimmed by 7 bases and 0 bases, with 13 bases remaining between them. Germline CDR1 is MDHEN and CDR2 is SYDVKM. This CDR3 is 14 amino acids long. The CDR3 sequence: CASKQSGSSYEQYF. In DNA, the CDR3 is TGTGCCAGCAAGCAGAGCGGTAGCTCCTACGAGCAGTACTTC.

This rearrangement joins TRBV5-6 to TRBJ1-1; 8 bases are shared with TRBD1. CDR1 and CDR2 (germline): SGHDT, YYEEEE. Losses at the gene ends were 5 bases for V and 7 bases for J; bases not matched to a gene: 7. The CDR3 length is 13 residues. This CDR3 reads CASSKQGGREAFF. The CDR3 DNA reads TGTGCCAGCAGTAAACAGGGGGGTCGTGAAGCTTTCTTT.

This clone was seen just once. The chain combines TRBV6-1 with TRBJ1-2; 7 bases align to TRBD1. Germline lookup yields CDR1 MNHNS and CDR2 SASEGT. V shed 1 base and J 2 bases; nucleotides not matched to a gene: 4. The CDR3 runs to 15 residues. The DNA for the CDR3 is TGTGCCAGCAGTGAAGTAGGACAGGACAACTATGGCTACACCTTC. This translates into CASSEVGQDNYGYTF.

In this sample, this clone turned up once. The chain has TRBV28 and TRBJ2-2; TRBD2 matches 12 bases. The CDR3 has 15 amino acids. Germline assignment: CDR1 MDHEN and CDR2 SYDVKM. V dropped 6 bases and J dropped 5; count of bases not matched to a gene: 4. CDR3 coding DNA: TGTGCCAGCAGGGGGACTAGCGGGCTTACCGGGGAGCTGTTTTTT. It specifies CASRGTSGLTGELFF.

This clone was found a few times. The chain uses TRBV24-1 and TRBJ2-6; tentatively, D is TRBD1 (5 bases). Germline CDR1 and CDR2: KGHDR and SFDVKD. The CDR3 extends over 14 amino acids. V was cut by 9 bases and J by 0 bases, with 8 bases left in between. CDR3 residues: CATLDSSGANVLTF. The DNA of the CDR3 is TGTGCCACCCTAGACAGCTCTGGGGCCAACGTCCTGACTTTC.

The DNA for the CDR3 is TGTGCCAGTAGTATCTGGTTGGTAGGGCTGGGGAACATTCAGTACTTC. Translated, it gives CASSIWLVGLGNIQYF. The chain couples TRBV19 to TRBJ2-4; unclear D gene. The CDR3 is made up of 16 amino acids. The germline CDR1 and CDR2 sequences are LNHDA and SQIVND (reference sequence). V lost 3 bases to trimming and J lost 7 bases, with 19 bases between them.

The J gene is TRBJ2-3, the V gene TRBV18; D may be TRBD2 (6 bases). The length of the CDR3 is 17 residues. V lost 1 base to trimming and J lost 3 bases, with 17 bases between them. Germline assignment: CDR1 KGHSH and CDR2 LQKENI. The chain's CDR3 is CASSPQESGYPTDTQYF. In DNA form, the CDR3 reads TGTGCCAGCTCACCACAGGAGAGCGGGTACCCTACAGATACGCAGTATTTT. The full variable domain, its missing parts supplied by reference TRBV18 and TRBJ2-3, is NAGVMQNPRHLVRRRGQEARLRCSPMKGHSHVYWYRQLPEEGLKFMVYLQKENIIDESGMPKERFSAEFPKEGPSILRIQQVVRGDSAAYFCASSPQESGYPTDTQYFGPGTRLTVL.

This chain joins TRBV5-4 and TRBJ1-3; D may be TRBD1 (6 bases). V was cut by 9 bases and J by 2 bases, with 18 bases left in between. This CDR3 has 15 amino acids. CDR1 and CDR2 from the germline V gene are SGHNT and YYREEE (reference sequence). CDR3 DNA sequence: TGTGCCACCGGAACAGGGTCTAATACTGGAAACACCATATATTTT. Amino acids: CATGTGSNTGNTIYF.

This clone appeared a single time. J is TRBJ2-3 and V is TRBV4-1; D is possibly TRBD2 (5 bases). Germline CDR1 is MGHRA and CDR2 is YSYEKL. The CDR3 has 16 amino acids. V was cut by 7 bases and J by 4 bases, with 21 bases left in between. CDR3: CASTFRGDYHSDTQYF. CDR3 nucleotide sequence: TGCGCCAGCACGTTCCGGGGAGACTATCACTCAGATACGCAGTATTTT.

This clone showed up just a few times. The chain carries TRBV30 and TRBJ1-3, with a weak D call TRBD1 (5 bases). Trimming left V 3 bases short and J 0 bases short, with 9 bases between. The CDR3 spans 14 residues. Germline CDR1 is GTSNPN and CDR2 is SVGIG (reference sequence). The CDR3: CAWRGLYSGNTIYF. The CDR3 nucleotides read TGTGCCTGGAGGGGACTTTACTCTGGAAACACCATATATTTT.

The gene calls are TRBV5-1 and TRBJ2-2; a possible D gene is TRBD2 (6 bases). V lost 4 bases to trimming and J lost 2 bases, with 15 bases between them. The germline gives CDR1 SGHRS, CDR2 YFSETQ. The CDR3 consists of 16 residues. The CDR3 nucleotides read TGCGCCAGCAGCCCGCTTAGCGGAACCAACACCGGGGAGCTGTTTTTT. Translation: CASSPLSGTNTGELFF.

This clone was counted only a few times. V gene TRBV18 combines with J gene TRBJ2-1, with 10 bases fitting TRBD2. The CDR3 has 19 amino acids. V gave up 3 bases and J gave up 7 bases; unmatched junction bases: 18. Germline CDR1 KGHSH, CDR2 LQKENI. The CDR3 coding sequence is TGTGCCAGCTCACCCCCCCTAGCGGGAGCCCCCCCGGGAAGGAATGAGCAGTTCTTC. Residues: CASSPPLAGAPPGRNEQFF. Together with reference TRBV18 and TRBJ2-1, the CDR3 gives the full variable domain: NAGVMQNPRHLVRRRGQEARLRCSPMKGHSHVYWYRQLPEEGLKFMVYLQKENIIDESGMPKERFSAEFPKEGPSILRIQQVVRGDSAAYFCASSPPLAGAPPGRNEQFFGPGTRLTVL.

V and J are TRBV5-4 and TRBJ1-2; TRBD1 is a possible D gene (6 bases). V lost 3 bases and J 4 bases, leaving 19 bases between the germline ends. CDR1 is SGHNT, CDR2 YYREEE, per germline (reference sequence). This CDR3 contains 16 residues. The CDR3 sequence: CASSSGAEPPFYGYTF. The CDR3 region has the DNA TGTGCCAGCAGCTCGGGGGCGGAGCCCCCGTTCTATGGCTACACCTTC.

This chain connects TRBV28 to TRBJ1-2; maybe TRBD1 (6 bases). Trimming left V 1 base short and J 2 bases short, with 11 bases between. The length of the CDR3 is 15 residues. Germline V gene sequence: CDR1 MDHEN, CDR2 SYDVKM. CDR3 loop: CASSLSRGPNYGYTF. Written as DNA, the CDR3 is TGTGCCAGCAGTTTATCCAGGGGACCCAACTATGGCTACACCTTC.

This rearrangement joins TRBV19 to TRBJ1-5, with a weak D call TRBD1 (6 bases). CDR1 LNHDA and CDR2 SQIVND come from the germline V gene (reference sequence). CDR3 length: 16 residues. V gave up 3 bases and J gave up 4 bases, with 16 bases separating them. CDR3 amino acids: CASSIGGGHRNQPQHF. The CDR3 bases are TGTGCCAGTAGTATTGGGGGGGGACACCGAAATCAGCCCCAGCATTTT. The full variable domain, rest sourced from reference TRBV19 and TRBJ1-5, is DGGITQSPKYLFRKEGQNVTLSCEQNLNHDAMYWYRQDPGQGLRLIYYSQIVNDFQKGDIAEGYSVSREKKESFPLTVTSAQKNPTAFYLCASSIGGGHRNQPQHFGDGTRLSIL.

The CDR3 protein is CASSLEGSSYNEQFF. Written as DNA, the CDR3 is TGTGCCAGCAGCTTGGAGGGGAGCTCCTACAATGAGCAGTTCTTC. The J gene is TRBJ2-1, the V gene TRBV5-6; perhaps D is TRBD1 or TRBD2 (5 bases each). CDR3 length equals 15 residues. Germline loops: CDR1 SGHDT, CDR2 YYEEEE. The germline V and J ends were trimmed by 0 bases and 0 bases, with 7 bases remaining between them.

This chain links TRBV5-1 with TRBJ2-1; 8 bases align to TRBD1. The CDR3 consists of 15 residues. Germline trimming cut 0 bases from V and 7 bases from J; bases unmatched to any gene: 6. Germline CDR1 SGHRS, CDR2 YFSETQ. CDR3 region: CASSLGQGAVNEQFF. The CDR3 DNA follows: TGCGCCAGCAGCTTGGGCCAGGGGGCTGTTAATGAGCAGTTCTTC.

V and J are TRBV24-1 and TRBJ2-1, with 9 bases identical to TRBD2. Germline-derived CDR1 and CDR2 are KGHDR and SFDVKD. Trimming cost V 7 bases and J 5 bases; bases outside gene matches: 5. The CDR3 contains 14 residues. The CDR3 DNA reads as TGTGCCACCAGCATAGCGGGAGACAACAATGAGCAGTTCTTC. This gives the protein CATSIAGDNNEQFF.

This sequence joins TRBV28 and TRBJ1-2, with D unclear. V was trimmed by 8 bases and J by 2 bases, leaving 18 bases between them. The CDR3 totals 15 residues. Germline CDR1 reads MDHEN; CDR2 reads SYDVKM. The CDR3 sequence is CASSFNSGGNYGYTF. DNA of the CDR3: TGTGCCAGCTCCTTCAACTCCGGTGGGAACTATGGCTACACCTTC.

The chain recombines TRBV28 with TRBJ1-1; 7 positions agree with TRBD1. Germline V gives CDR1 MDHEN, CDR2 SYDVKM. Losses at the gene ends were 11 bases for V and 4 bases for J; bases not matched to a gene: 10. The CDR3 extends over 13 amino acids. This CDR3 is CASNGGGLTEAFF. The DNA of the CDR3 is TGTGCCTCAAATGGAGGGGGCCTCACTGAAGCTTTCTTT.

This clone occurred once. This rearrangement joins TRBV20-1 to TRBJ2-5; TRBD2 matches 8 bases. J gave up 8 bases and V 3 bases, and 8 bases lay outside the gene matches. The CDR3 sequence is 13 residues long. Germline V lookup: CDR1 DFQATT, CDR2 SNEGSKA (reference sequence). CDR3 protein: CSASTSGRETQYF. The CDR3, as DNA: TGCAGTGCTAGTACTAGCGGCAGGGAAACCCAGTACTTC.

In this sample, this clone turned up once. The chain joins TRBV7-9 to TRBJ2-1; D perhaps matches TRBD1 (6 bases). The CDR3 sequence is 15 residues long. V shed 5 bases and J shed 4 bases, with 15 bases lying between them. Germline V gives CDR1 SEHNR, CDR2 FQNEAQ (reference sequence). DNA of the CDR3: TGTGCCAGCAGCCCCACAGGGTGGGATTACAATGAGCAGTTCTTC. The encoded protein is CASSPTGWDYNEQFF.

V usage is TRBV5-1 and J usage is TRBJ2-5, with D hard to call. Germline V lookup: CDR1 SGHRS, CDR2 YFSETQ. V lost 2 bases, J lost 3 bases, and 11 bases lay in between. This CDR3 spans 14 amino acids. The CDR3 DNA follows: TGCGCCAGCAGCTTCGAAAGGCCCGAAGAGACCCAGTACTTC. This sequence encodes CASSFERPEETQYF.

In DNA form, the CDR3 reads TGTGCCAGCAGCTACGCTGGGGGAGGCACCGGGGAGCTGTTTTTT. Translated, it gives CASSYAGGGTGELFF. The chain couples TRBV11-3 to TRBJ2-2; perhaps TRBD2 as D (6 bases). Germline V CDR1 and CDR2: SGHNT, YENEEA. With 4 bases removed from V and 4 bases from J, the gap between germline ends came to 13 bases. The CDR3 length is 15 residues.

V gene TRBV29-1 combines with J gene TRBJ2-7, with a tentative D call TRBD2 (5 bases). CDR1 is SQVTM and CDR2 is ANQGSEA in the germline V gene. V was cut by 0 bases and J by 0 bases, with 12 bases left in between. CDR3 length: 15 residues. The CDR3 DNA reads as TGCAGCGTTGAAGATCAGTCCGGGATCTCCTACGAGCAGTACTTC. As protein: CSVEDQSGISYEQYF.

V usage is TRBV24-1 and J usage is TRBJ1-5; 7 nucleotides line up with TRBD1. V lost 4 bases, J lost 11 bases, and 4 bases stayed unmatched. This CDR3 has 12 amino acids. From germline, CDR1 is KGHDR and CDR2 SFDVKD. The CDR3 bases are TGTGCCACCAGTGAAGTGACAGGGACCCAGCATTTT. Amino acids: CATSEVTGTQHF.

V is TRBV4-3 and J is TRBJ2-7, with D maybe TRBD2 (8 bases). Germline CDR1 reads LGHNA; CDR2 reads YSLEER. V was cut by 5 bases and J by 12 bases, with 26 bases left in between. The CDR3 length is 15 residues. The CDR3 here is CASSSGGGTSYGWYF. For the CDR3, the DNA is TGCGCCAGCAGCTCAGGGGGAGGGACTAGTTACGGGTGGTACTTC.

The J gene is TRBJ2-7, the V gene TRBV6-4; D is perhaps TRBD1 (6 bases). The CDR3 loop spans 17 amino acids. The germline gives CDR1 MRHNA, CDR2 SNTAGT. Trimming cost V 4 bases and J 4 bases, with 23 bases left between them. CDR3 in DNA: TGTGCCAGCAGTGTAATATTAGGACAGAAGTTAGATTACGAGCAGTACTTC. Amino acid sequence: CASSVILGQKLDYEQYF.